This TCR beta chain is drawn from a study of somatic mutations in cytotoxic T cells in rheumatoid arthritis. Germline loops: CDR1 SGHVS, CDR2 FQNEAQ. V was clipped by 4 bases and J by 10 bases, with 11 bases between them. The CDR3 totals 12 residues. Notes on this clone: What it binds is not known.

Study-wide findings and caveats: The authors did not know the antigen targets of the expanded CD8+ clones. Per patient, the largest CD8+ clone was found to exceed 20% of CD8+ cells in about an eighth of the 65 cases.

Sequencing used immunoSEQ multiplex PCR; TCRdb keeps in-frame clones, though not all of them. The sample holds roughly 4,200 clones, 89% seen once. Sequenced input: CD8+ T cells sorted from blood. The clonotype comes from a woman in her 70s with rheumatoid arthritis. V gene TRBV7-8 combines with J gene TRBJ1-3; a possible D gene is TRBD1 (5 bases). The chain's CDR3 is CASSSPGGTIYF. The CDR3 nucleotides read TGTGCCAGCAGCTCACCCGGGGGTACCATATATTTT.